Below, one TCR beta chain is given with its context. Trimming removed 1 base at V and 4 bases at J, with 10 bases between. The germline V gene encodes CDR1 LGHNA and CDR2 YSLEER. The CDR3 is 14 amino acids. The sample originates from a study of T cell repertoires in aging, cancer and after chemotherapy. Study-wide context: Donor ages fell into six groups from 30 or younger up to 70 or older.

Rearranged V-D-J TRB sequences were amplified with a mixed TRB-A/B primer pool. A single record per CDR3 protein comes from TCRdb applying MiXCR to the multiplex PCR reads. Here the sample spans 4,500 to 5,000 distinct CDR3 sequences, roughly a third being singletons. Peripheral blood genomic DNA, not sorted cells or RNA, was the template. Sequences were obtained from blood. The rearrangement links TRBV4-3 to TRBJ1-2, with D unresolved. The receptor was derived from a human donor with a blood cancer. CDR3 amino acids: CASSQGRVGYGYTF. CDR3 in DNA: TGCGCCAGCAGCCAAGGACGGGTAGGCTATGGCTACACCTTC.